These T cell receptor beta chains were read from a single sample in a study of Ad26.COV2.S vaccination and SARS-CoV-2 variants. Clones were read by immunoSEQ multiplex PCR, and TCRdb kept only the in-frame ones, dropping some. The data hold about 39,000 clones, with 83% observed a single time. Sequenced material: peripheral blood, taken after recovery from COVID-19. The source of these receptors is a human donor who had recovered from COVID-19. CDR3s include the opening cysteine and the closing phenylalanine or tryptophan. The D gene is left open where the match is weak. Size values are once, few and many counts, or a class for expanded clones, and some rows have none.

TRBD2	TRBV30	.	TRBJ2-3	TGTGCCTGGAGGACTAGCGGGAGCACAGATACGCAGTATTTT	CAWRTSGSTDTQYF
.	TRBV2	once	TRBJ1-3	TGTGCCAGCAGTGAAGGGGCTGTGGGCACCATATATTTT	CASSEGAVGTIYF
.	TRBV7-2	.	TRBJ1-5	TGTGCCAGCAGCTCCCGTAACAATCAGCCCCAGCATTTT	CASSSRNNQPQHF
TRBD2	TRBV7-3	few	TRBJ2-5	TGTGCCAGCAGCCCTACAGCGGGGGGAAGGGAGACCCAGTACTTC	CASSPTAGGRETQYF
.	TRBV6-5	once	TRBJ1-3	TGTGCCAGCAGTCCAAGTTTCGGAAACACCATATATTTT	CASSPSFGNTIYF
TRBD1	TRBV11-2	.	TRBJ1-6	TGTGCCAGCAGCCAGACCGACAGGGGAGGGGGTTCACCCCTCCACTTT	CASSQTDRGGGSPLHF
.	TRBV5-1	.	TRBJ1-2	TGCGCCAGCAGCTTGACCCTCGGGGAAGATGGCTACACCTTC	CASSLTLGEDGYTF
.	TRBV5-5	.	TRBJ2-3	TGTGCCAGCAGCTTGCCCCCCACCACAGATACGCAGTATTTT	CASSLPPTTDTQYF
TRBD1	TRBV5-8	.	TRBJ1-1	TGTGCCAGCACTAGAACGGGACAGGGGAACACTGAAGCTTTCTTT	CASTRTGQGNTEAFF
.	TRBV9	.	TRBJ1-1	TGTGCCAGCTCCGACACGCCTGGGACTGAAGCTTTCTTT	CASSDTPGTEAFF
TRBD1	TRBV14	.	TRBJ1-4	TGTGCCAGCAGCCCGATTGGGGGACAGTATGAAAAACTGTTTTTT	CASSPIGGQYEKLFF
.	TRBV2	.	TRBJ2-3	TGTGCCAGCAGGTCCGGGACTAGCACAGATACGCAGTATTTT	CASRSGTSTDTQYF
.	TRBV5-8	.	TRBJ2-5	TGTGCCAGCAGCTTGGCCGGGCAGGAAGAGACCCAGTACTTC	CASSLAGQEETQYF
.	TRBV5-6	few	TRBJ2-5	TGTGCCAGCAGCGCGTCCGATTCGTACCAAGAGACCCAGTACTTC	CASSASDSYQETQYF
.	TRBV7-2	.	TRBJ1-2	TGTGCCAGCAGCTCCTTCGGGACGTTCTATGGCTACACCTTC	CASSSFGTFYGYTF
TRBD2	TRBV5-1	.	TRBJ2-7	TGCGCCAGCAGCCCTAGCGGTCCTCGGGAGCAGTACTTC	CASSPSGPREQYF
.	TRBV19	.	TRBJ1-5	TGTGCCAGTAGTATACCCAACACAGGGTTTCGGCATTTT	CASSIPNTGFRHF
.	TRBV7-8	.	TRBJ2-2	TGTGCCAGCAGCCGGGACACCGGGGAGCTGTTTTTT	CASSRDTGELFF
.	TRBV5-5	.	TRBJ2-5	TGTGCCAGCAGCGAGACAGGGGAGGGTGGGGAGACCCAGTACTTC	CASSETGEGGETQYF
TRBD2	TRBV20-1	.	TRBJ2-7	TGCAGTGCTAGTGCAGCGGGAGTCTCCTACGAGCAGTACTTC	CSASAAGVSYEQYF
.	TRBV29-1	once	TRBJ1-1	TGCAGCGTTGCCGGACGTCTAAACACTGAAGCTTTCTTT	CSVAGRLNTEAFF
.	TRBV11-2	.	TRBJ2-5	TGTGCCAGCAGCTTGACTCCCGCGTTGGTGGAGACCCAGTACTTC	CASSLTPALVETQYF
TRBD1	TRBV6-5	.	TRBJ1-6	TGTGCCAGCAGTTACTGGGACAGGGGTGGTTCACCCCTCCACTTT	CASSYWDRGGSPLHF
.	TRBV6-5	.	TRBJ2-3	TGTGCCAGCGTTGTGAGGAGTGCAGATACGCAGTATTTT	CASVVRSADTQYF
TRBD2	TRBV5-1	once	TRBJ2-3	TGCGCCAGCAGCTTAAGACTAGCCACAGATACGCAGTATTTT	CASSLRLATDTQYF